Below, 26 T cell receptor beta chains from the same sample are listed, as sequenced in a study of CD8+ T cells in alopecia areata. In each case, RNA was isolated and then reverse transcribed into cDNA as the sequencing template. The table came from immunoSEQ multiplex PCR; TCRdb's copy has only in-frame clones and leaves some out. The sample shows more than 75,000 clones, 41% of them seen only once. The sequenced material came from CD4+ T cells sorted from blood. Every receptor here comes from a human donor with alopecia areata.

This clone has a handful of counts. CDR3 in amino acids: CAWSPQRTGELFF. CDR3 bases: TGTGCCTGGAGTCCCCAGCGAACCGGGGAGCTGTTTTTT. V and J are TRBV30 and TRBJ2-2; D call uncertain. The CDR3 covers 13 residues. Germline CDR1 GTSNPN, CDR2 SVGIG (reference sequence). Trimming left V 2 bases short and J 5 bases short, with 9 bases between.

The CDR3 here is CASSLVSGGLGDTQYF. CDR3 bases: TGTGCCAGCAGCTTAGTTAGCGGGGGCCTAGGAGATACGCAGTATTTT. The chain is built from TRBV7-2 and TRBJ2-3, with 9 bases that match TRBD2. CDR3 length: 16 amino acids. Per germline, CDR1 SGHTA and CDR2 FQGNSA. J lost 5 bases, V lost 1 base, and 7 bases had no gene match.

The CDR3 is CSVAGDANTEAFF. In nucleotides, the CDR3 is TGCAGCGTTGCTGGGGACGCGAACACTGAAGCTTTCTTT. The chain couples TRBV29-1 to TRBJ1-1, with D possibly matching TRBD1 (5 bases). The V gene lost 4 bases and the J gene lost 1 base, with 10 bases spanning the gap. The CDR3 contains 13 residues. Germline V CDR1 and CDR2: SQVTM, ANQGSEA.

This clone has a single count. The chain uses TRBV9 and TRBJ2-3, with D perhaps matching TRBD2 (5 bases). Trimming left V 4 bases short and J 2 bases short, with 11 bases between. The CDR3 is 14 residues long. Germline CDR1 SGDLS, CDR2 YYNGEE. The CDR3 sequence is CASSTRTYTDTQYF. The CDR3 nucleotides read TGTGCCAGCAGCACGAGGACTTACACAGATACGCAGTATTTT. The full variable domain, its missing parts supplied by reference TRBV9 and TRBJ2-3, is DSGVTQTPKHLITATGQRVTLRCSPRSGDLSVYWYQQSLDQGLQFLIQYYNGEERAKGNILERFSAQQFPDLHSELNLSSLELGDSALYFCASSTRTYTDTQYFGPGTRLTVL.

This clone came up once. This chain connects TRBV6-5 to TRBJ1-6; 9 bases fit TRBD1. The junction had 8 bases not matched to a gene; V was cut back by 6 bases and J by 8 bases. Germline values: CDR1 MNHEY, CDR2 SVGAGI. The CDR3 is 15 amino acids. The CDR3 here is CASSGTGRNDSPLHF. For the CDR3, the DNA is TGTGCCAGCAGCGGGACAGGGCGGAATGATTCACCCCTCCACTTT.

J is TRBJ2-1 and V is TRBV2; the match to TRBD2 covers 7 bases. The CDR3 contains 15 residues. Unmatched junction bases numbered 10, after V lost 6 bases and J lost 5 bases. Germline V CDR1 and CDR2: SNHLY, FYNNEI. In nucleotides, the CDR3 is TGTGCCAGCAGGTGGGAGGGCCTTGGACACAATGAGCAGTTCTTC. Translation gives CASRWEGLGHNEQFF. The whole variable domain, filled in from reference TRBV2 and TRBJ2-1, reads EPEVTQTPSHQVTQMGQEVILRCVPISNHLYFYWYRQILGQKVEFLVSFYNNEISEKSEIFDDQFSVERPDGSNFTLKIRSTKLEDSAMYFCASRWEGLGHNEQFFGPGTRLTVL.

This clone showed up just a few times. This sequence joins TRBV29-1 and TRBJ2-1; a possible D gene is TRBD2 (7 bases). V lost 3 bases to trimming and J lost 7 bases, with 22 bases between them. CDR1 and CDR2 (germline): SQVTM, ANQGSEA. The CDR3 is 16 amino acids. The CDR3 protein is CSVDVWGGGGRNEQFF. The CDR3, as DNA: TGCAGCGTTGATGTTTGGGGGGGCGGTGGAAGAAATGAGCAGTTCTTC.

The chain recombines TRBV18 with TRBJ2-1; 8 nucleotides line up with TRBD2. V shed 3 bases and J 4 bases; nucleotides not matched to a gene: 5. The germline V gene encodes CDR1 KGHSH and CDR2 LQKENI. The CDR3 extends over 15 amino acids. CDR3 protein: CASSPPGLEYNEQFF. The CDR3 DNA reads as TGTGCCAGCTCACCTCCGGGACTAGAGTACAATGAGCAGTTCTTC.

This clone turned up a few times. This sequence joins TRBV29-1 and TRBJ2-1; tentatively, D is TRBD1 or TRBD2 (6 bases each). Trimming pared 3 bases from V and 5 bases from J, leaving 11 bases between. CDR1 and CDR2 from the germline V gene are SQVTM and ANQGSEA. The CDR3 consists of 13 residues. CDR3 in DNA: TGCAGCGTTGACTGGCGGGACAACAATGAGCAGTTCTTC. Translation gives CSVDWRDNNEQFF.

This chain joins TRBV5-1 and TRBJ2-1; 8 nucleotides match TRBD2. The V gene's germline CDR1 is SGHRS and CDR2 YFSETQ. The length of the CDR3 is 15 residues. Trimming removed 4 bases from V and 8 bases from J; junction bases left unmatched: 11. The CDR3 reads CASSNPSGPQHEQFF. The CDR3 bases are TGCGCCAGCAGCAACCCTAGCGGGCCCCAACATGAGCAGTTCTTC. The variable domain in full, with the rest retrieved from reference TRBV5-1 and TRBJ2-1, is KAGVTQTPRYLIKTRGQQVTLSCSPISGHRSVSWYQQTPGQGLQFLFEYFSETQRNKGNFPGRFSGRQFSNSRSEMNVSTLELGDSALYLCASSNPSGPQHEQFFGPGTRLTVL.

This chain uses TRBV28 with TRBJ2-7; a weak D match, TRBD1 (5 bases). Germline V lookup: CDR1 MDHEN, CDR2 SYDVKM. V was pared by 6 bases and J by 5 bases, with 20 bases between. This CDR3 is built from 15 residues. CDR3 protein: CASSLRSGRVDEQYF. In DNA form, the CDR3 reads TGTGCCAGCAGCTTAAGGTCGGGCAGGGTCGACGAGCAGTACTTC.

This clone was seen only a few times. This chain links TRBV10-3 with TRBJ2-7, with D perhaps TRBD2 (6 bases). This CDR3 region has 16 residues. Germline loops: CDR1 ENHRY, CDR2 SYGVKD. V was pared by 1 base and J by 6 bases, with 19 bases between. For the CDR3, the DNA is TGTGCCATCAGTGAGTTGGAGGGGACCCGGATTGGCGAGCAGTACTTC. Translated: CAISELEGTRIGEQYF.

This chain links TRBV6-5 with TRBJ2-2, with a weak D call TRBD2 (5 bases). Trimming cost V 2 bases and J 5 bases, with 9 bases left between them. The V gene's germline CDR1 is MNHEY and CDR2 SVGAGI. This CDR3 has 14 residues. Here the CDR3 reads CASSYDGGTGELFF. Written as DNA, the CDR3 is TGTGCCAGCAGTTACGATGGCGGGACCGGGGAGCTGTTTTTT.

A few counts support this clone. The genes are TRBV5-4 and TRBJ1-1, with TRBD1 matching over 8 bases. V lost 1 base to trimming and J lost 3 bases; unmatched junction nucleotides: 2. The CDR3 runs to 14 residues. CDR1 SGHNT and CDR2 YYREEE come from the germline V gene (reference sequence). CDR3 in DNA: TGTGCCAGCAGCTTGCAGGGGGCTTACACTGAAGCTTTCTTT. It encodes CASSLQGAYTEAFF.

The rearrangement links TRBV30 to TRBJ2-7; 7 nucleotides align to TRBD1. V lost 6 bases to trimming and J lost 6 bases; unmatched junction nucleotides: 14. The germline V gene has CDR1 GTSNPN and CDR2 SVGIG (reference sequence). The CDR3 runs to 14 residues. CDR3 bases: TGTGCCTGCAATAGACTACAGGGGATTGGCGAGCAGTACTTC. Amino acid sequence: CACNRLQGIGEQYF.

The CDR3: CASSVGTWRRSGANVLTF. CDR3 in DNA: TGTGCCAGCAGCGTAGGAACTTGGCGGCGCTCTGGGGCCAACGTCCTGACTTTC. The chain has TRBV9 and TRBJ2-6; no reliable D call. The V gene lost 0 bases and the J gene lost 0 bases, with 13 bases spanning the gap. There are 18 residues in the CDR3. CDR1 SGDLS and CDR2 YYNGEE come from the germline V gene.

The rearrangement joins TRBV4-2 to TRBJ2-5, with 10 bases aligning to TRBD2. The length of the CDR3 is 17 residues. Germline CDR1 and CDR2: LGHNA and YNFKEQ. The junction had 11 bases not matched to a gene; V was cut back by 2 bases and J by 5 bases. The CDR3 nucleotides are TGTGCCAGCAGCCAATATACTAGCGGGGACCGGGTGGAGACCCAGTACTTC. The encoded protein is CASSQYTSGDRVETQYF.

The V call is TRBV18, the J call TRBJ2-7; the D gene is possibly TRBD2 (5 bases). The CDR3 sequence is 15 residues long. Between the trimmed V and J ends, which lost 8 bases and 2 bases, there was a span of 19 bases. Germline CDR1 and CDR2: KGHSH and LQKENI. CDR3 coding DNA: TGTGCCAGCGCCGTTGAGGGTTGGCCTCCCTACGAGCAGTACTTC. Translation gives CASAVEGWPPYEQYF.

This clone was seen a few times. V is TRBV30 and J is TRBJ2-7; TRBD2 aligns across 7 bases. Trimming at V came to 1 base and at J to 6 bases, leaving 12 bases not matched to a gene. The CDR3 is made up of 15 amino acids. Germline loops: CDR1 GTSNPN, CDR2 SVGIG (reference sequence). Written as DNA, the CDR3 is TGTGCCTGGAGTGCATGGCTGGCTAGCGGTGGCGAGCAGTACTTC. Translating it yields CAWSAWLASGGEQYF.

As to this clone: Other DNA sequences in this sample translate to the same CDR3. The chain uses TRBV6-5 and TRBJ2-6; D is unclear. Germline V gene sequence: CDR1 MNHEY, CDR2 SVGAGI. Trimming removed 2 bases from V and 0 bases from J, with 5 bases in between. The CDR3 loop spans 15 amino acids. The CDR3 spells CASSYRSSGANVLTF. The DNA for the CDR3 is TGTGCCAGCAGTTACCGGAGCTCTGGGGCCAACGTCCTGACTTTC.

The V call is TRBV4-1, the J call TRBJ2-5; D gene ambiguous. V was shortened by 3 bases and J by 2 bases, with 16 bases between the two germline ends. This CDR3 is 16 amino acids long. CDR1 MGHRA and CDR2 YSYEKL come from the germline V gene. CDR3 loop: CASSQKPAGPQETQYF. For the CDR3, the DNA is TGCGCCAGCAGCCAGAAGCCAGCCGGGCCTCAAGAGACCCAGTACTTC.

The table lists this clone with a few counts. The chain couples TRBV30 to TRBJ2-1; 13 bases are shared with TRBD2. CDR1 is GTSNPN, CDR2 SVGIG, per germline (reference sequence). This CDR3 is built from 15 residues. The V gene end was trimmed by 0 bases and the J gene end by 9 bases; junction bases not matched to a gene: 5. The chain's CDR3 is CAWSVLAGGSGEQFF. The CDR3 DNA reads as TGTGCCTGGAGTGTACTAGCGGGGGGGAGCGGTGAGCAGTTCTTC.

This clone turned up a few times. This CDR3 reads CSVEDRKGPPFQETQYF. DNA of the CDR3: TGCAGCGTTGAAGACCGGAAGGGACCCCCATTCCAAGAGACCCAGTACTTC. The chain is built from TRBV29-1 and TRBJ2-5; D is tentatively TRBD1 or TRBD2 (5 bases each). Trimming left V 0 bases short and J 1 base short, with 18 bases between. The CDR3 spans 17 residues. In germline, CDR1 is SQVTM, CDR2 ANQGSEA.

The chain uses TRBV9 and TRBJ1-2, with unresolved D. The V and J ends lost 0 bases and 2 bases respectively, with 8 bases between them. The CDR3 totals 14 residues. Looked up from germline, CDR1 is SGDLS and CDR2 is YYNGEE. This CDR3 reads CASSVASRNYGYTF. DNA of the CDR3: TGTGCCAGCAGCGTAGCTTCCAGGAACTATGGCTACACCTTC. Looking up the rest from reference TRBV9 and TRBJ1-2 gives the full variable domain: DSGVTQTPKHLITATGQRVTLRCSPRSGDLSVYWYQQSLDQGLQFLIQYYNGEERAKGNILERFSAQQFPDLHSELNLSSLELGDSALYFCASSVASRNYGYTFGSGTRLTVV.

This chain joins TRBV27 and TRBJ2-7; D unclear. The V end lost 6 bases, the J end lost 1 base, and 10 bases lay between the germline ends. CDR1 is MNHEY, CDR2 SMNVEV, per germline (reference sequence). The CDR3 sequence is 13 residues long. The CDR3 loop is CASSRHESYEQYF. CDR3 in DNA: TGTGCCAGCAGCCGCCACGAGTCCTACGAGCAGTACTTC.

Turning to this clone: One end of the junction varies from germline; a read error may be responsible. This rearrangement joins TRBV6-1 to TRBJ2-3; 7 bases align to TRBD2. Germline CDR1 is MNHNS and CDR2 is SASEGT. There are 14 residues in the CDR3. The CDR3 DNA is TGTGCCAGCAGCGAAGGACTAGACGGGGATACGCAGTATTTT. The encoded protein is CASSEGLDGDTQYF.